A selection of T cell receptor beta chains follows, all from one sample in a study of tumor and adjacent non-tumor tissue in lung cancer. TCRdb independently ran MiXCR on the multiplex PCR reads; one entry per CDR3 protein. There are some 77,000 distinct CDR3 sequences in the sample; around 65% occur only once, and 10% to 15% lies in the top ten. The sample consisted of lung tumor tissue. The receptors were sampled from a woman in her sixties or seventies with non-small cell lung cancer. Both conserved end residues are part of each CDR3. Fields, in order: D gene, J gene, V gene, clone size, CDR3 DNA, CDR3 protein. The D gene is left open where the match is weak. Not every row has a clone size; where given, it reads once, few, many or a size class.

d_gene: -; j_gene: TRBJ1-2; v_gene: TRBV29-1; abundance: -; CDR3nt: TGCAACGCTGGGGAGTACGGCTACACCTTC; CDR3aa: CNAGEYGYTF
d_gene: TRBD1; j_gene: TRBJ1-2; v_gene: TRBV12-3/TRBV12-4; abundance: -; CDR3nt: TGTGCCAGCAGTTTCGGCGACAGGGGTAGTTACACCTTC; CDR3aa: CASSFGDRGSYTF
d_gene: -; j_gene: TRBJ2-3; v_gene: TRBV5-6; abundance: many; CDR3nt: TGTGCCAGCAGCTTGAGCACAGATACGCAGTATTTT; CDR3aa: CASSLSTDTQYF
d_gene: -; j_gene: TRBJ2-5; v_gene: TRBV11-3; abundance: -; CDR3nt: TGTGTCAGCAGCATAGCCGGTATGGAGACCCGGTACTTC; CDR3aa: CVSSIAGMETRYF
d_gene: TRBD1; j_gene: TRBJ2-3; v_gene: TRBV6-1; abundance: medium-sized; CDR3nt: TGTGCCAGCAGGGACAACCGGGACAGGGGAGATACGCAGTATTTT; CDR3aa: CASRDNRDRGDTQYF
d_gene: TRBD2; j_gene: TRBJ2-2; v_gene: TRBV11-2; abundance: -; CDR3nt: TGTGCCAGCAGCTTAGTTCGGGGGGTCATCGGGGAGCTGTTTTTT; CDR3aa: CASSLVRGVIGELFF
d_gene: -; j_gene: TRBJ1-5; v_gene: TRBV20-1; abundance: few; CDR3nt: TGCAGTGCTAGAGATCTTTTTCCAGGCTATCAGCCCCAGCATTTT; CDR3aa: CSARDLFPGYQPQHF
d_gene: TRBD2; j_gene: TRBJ2-5; v_gene: TRBV29-1; abundance: -; CDR3nt: TGCAACGCCGGACCTAGCGGGGCGTACCAAGAGACCCACTACTTC; CDR3aa: CNAGPSGAYQETHYF
d_gene: -; j_gene: TRBJ1-2; v_gene: TRBV6-5; abundance: -; CDR3nt: TGTGCCAGCAAGCGCGTGGGACGGGGCTATGGCTACATCTTC; CDR3aa: CASKRVGRGYGYIF
d_gene: -; j_gene: TRBJ2-3; v_gene: TRBV12-3/TRBV12-4; abundance: medium-sized; CDR3nt: TGTGCCAGCAGTGCCTCAGGGATAGATACGCAGTATTTT; CDR3aa: CASSASGIDTQYF
d_gene: -; j_gene: TRBJ2-3; v_gene: TRBV4-1; abundance: -; CDR3nt: TGCGCCAGCAGCCAAAGCAGGTTGACAGGACCCTCGGATACGCAGTATTTC; CDR3aa: CASSQSRLTGPSDTQYF
d_gene: -; j_gene: TRBJ1-5; v_gene: TRBV6-6; abundance: -; CDR3nt: TGTGCCAGCAGCTCATTAGGTCAGTCCCACCATTTT; CDR3aa: CASSSLGQSHHF
d_gene: TRBD1; j_gene: TRBJ2-3; v_gene: TRBV12-5; abundance: -; CDR3nt: TGTGCTTGTGGAGCCGGGACAGGGACTTTAGATACGCAGTATTTC; CDR3aa: CACGAGTGTLDTQYF
d_gene: -; j_gene: TRBJ1-3; v_gene: TRBV7-2; abundance: -; CDR3nt: TGTGCCAGCAGCCTCACAGGGTCTGGAAACACCATATATTTT; CDR3aa: CASSLTGSGNTIYF
d_gene: TRBD1; j_gene: TRBJ2-2; v_gene: TRBV7-8; abundance: few; CDR3nt: TGTGCCAGTCAAGGACAGGGAAACACCGGGGAGCTGTCTTTT; CDR3aa: CASQGQGNTGELSF
d_gene: -; j_gene: TRBJ2-7; v_gene: TRBV4-1; abundance: -; CDR3nt: TGCACCAACAGCCAAGACCGGCAGGACGTCTACGAGCAGTATTTC; CDR3aa: CTNSQDRQDVYEQYF
d_gene: TRBD1; j_gene: TRBJ1-1; v_gene: TRBV6-1; abundance: many; CDR3nt: TGTGCCAGCAGTGTTTCCAGGGGGCTTGGAGCTTTCTTT; CDR3aa: CASSVSRGLGAFF
d_gene: TRBD2; j_gene: TRBJ2-3; v_gene: TRBV28; abundance: -; CDR3nt: TGTGCCGACAGTACAGGACTAGCGGGATTCACGGATACGCAGTATTTT; CDR3aa: CADSTGLAGFTDTQYF
d_gene: TRBD1; j_gene: TRBJ1-5; v_gene: TRBV4-1; abundance: -; CDR3nt: TGCGCCAGCAGCCCCTGGGGCAGGGGGCTGTGTCAGCCCCAGCATTTT; CDR3aa: CASSPWGRGLCQPQHF
d_gene: -; j_gene: TRBJ2-1; v_gene: TRBV28; abundance: -; CDR3nt: TGTGCCAGCACTTCGGCGGCTTTCTCGTACAATGAGCAGTTCTTC; CDR3aa: CASTSAAFSYNEQFF
d_gene: TRBD2; j_gene: TRBJ2-1; v_gene: TRBV20-1; abundance: few; CDR3nt: TGCAGTGCTAGAGACGGGACTAGCGTTTACAATGAGCAGTTCTTC; CDR3aa: CSARDGTSVYNEQFF
d_gene: -; j_gene: TRBJ2-1; v_gene: TRBV15; abundance: -; CDR3nt: TGTGCCACCCGCCCGGTAGCGGAGGGGTACAATGAGCAGTTCTTC; CDR3aa: CATRPVAEGYNEQFF
d_gene: TRBD1; j_gene: TRBJ2-5; v_gene: TRBV28; abundance: -; CDR3nt: TGTGACAGCAGTTTACGGCAGGGGGCGCTTGAAGAGACCCAGTACTTC; CDR3aa: CDSSLRQGALEETQYF
d_gene: -; j_gene: TRBJ1-2; v_gene: TRBV11-1; abundance: -; CDR3nt: TGTGCCAGCAGTCATTCGGGAGTTTGTCATGGCTACACCTTC; CDR3aa: CASSHSGVCHGYTF
d_gene: TRBD2; j_gene: TRBJ2-1; v_gene: TRBV29-1; abundance: -; CDR3nt: TGCTGCGTTGAAGCTAGCGGGAAGATCTACAGTGAGCAGTTCTTC; CDR3aa: CCVEASGKIYSEQFF
d_gene: TRBD1; j_gene: TRBJ1-1; v_gene: TRBV6-5; abundance: many; CDR3nt: TGTGCCAGCAGACGGGACAGATTCGGGGACACTGAAGCTTTCTTT; CDR3aa: CASRRDRFGDTEAFF
d_gene: -; j_gene: TRBJ1-2; v_gene: TRBV6-6; abundance: -; CDR3nt: TGTGCCAGCAGTTACTCAATCGAAACGCGAGGAGGTAATGGCTACACCTTC; CDR3aa: CASSYSIETRGGNGYTF
d_gene: -; j_gene: TRBJ2-3; v_gene: TRBV20-1; abundance: -; CDR3nt: TGCTGTGGGATCCTAGGTGGAGCAGATACGCAGTATTTT; CDR3aa: CCGILGGADTQYF
d_gene: TRBD1; j_gene: TRBJ1-2; v_gene: TRBV20-1; abundance: -; CDR3nt: TGCAGTGCTAGAGATATGGGACAGGGATATGGCTACACCTTC; CDR3aa: CSARDMGQGYGYTF
d_gene: -; j_gene: TRBJ1-4; v_gene: TRBV6-5; abundance: -; CDR3nt: TGTGCCGGCAGGGAGAATGAGAAACCGTTTTTT; CDR3aa: CAGRENEKPFF
d_gene: -; j_gene: TRBJ2-3; v_gene: TRBV4-1; abundance: -; CDR3nt: TGCGCCAGCAGCCATCCCAGGACATACACGCAGTATTTT; CDR3aa: CASSHPRTYTQYF
d_gene: -; j_gene: TRBJ1-2; v_gene: TRBV5-1; abundance: few; CDR3nt: TGCCCCAGCAGCGCACAGGGCTATGGCTACACCTTC; CDR3aa: CPSSAQGYGYTF
d_gene: -; j_gene: TRBJ1-1; v_gene: TRBV5-4; abundance: many; CDR3nt: TGTGCCAGCAGCTTGATGGGGGCGGACACTGAAGCTTTCTTT; CDR3aa: CASSLMGADTEAFF
d_gene: -; j_gene: TRBJ2-3; v_gene: TRBV20-1; abundance: many; CDR3nt: TGCAGTGCTAGCTCTGACACAGATACGCAGTATTTT; CDR3aa: CSASSDTDTQYF
d_gene: -; j_gene: TRBJ2-7; v_gene: TRBV12-3/TRBV12-4; abundance: -; CDR3nt: TGTGCCAGCTGTTTGAGCGAGACCCACGAGCAGTACTTC; CDR3aa: CASCLSETHEQYF